This T cell receptor (beta chain) was profiled in a study of read filtering for tumor transcriptome and immune sequencing. Whole-study findings and limits: RNA-seq captured clonotypes less deeply and reliably than IR-seq.

Comment on this clonotype: Its antigen is unidentified.

This library used roughly 400 ng RNA and molecular barcoded adaptors spanning alpha/delta and beta/gamma chains. From the reads, TCRdb called clonotypes with MiXCR, one entry per CDR3 protein. This table holds 100,000 to 150,000 distinct CDR3 sequences, 13% found once. The CDR3 runs 13 residues. V shed 6 bases and J shed 2 bases, with 9 bases lying between them. Germline CDR1 is LNHNV and CDR2 is YYDKDF (reference sequence). V usage is TRBV15 and J usage is TRBJ2-3, with TRBD1 as a possible D gene (5 bases). Material: a population of CD138-negative cells sorted from bone marrow. This TCR was recovered from a donor aged 40 or older with multiple myeloma. CDR3 sequence: CATSGHITDTQYF. DNA for the CDR3: TGTGCCACCAGTGGACACATCACAGATACGCAGTATTTT.